These 30 T cell receptor beta chains originate from one sample sequenced in a study of yellow fever vaccine responses in identical twins listed by TCRdb under 2018. Libraries came from RT-PCR. Sequencing was performed on an Illumina HiSeq 2500. In-frame beta chains were kept once TCRdb had trimmed the public reads at Q25 with fastp and called clones with MiXCR. Merged by CDR3 protein, the rows form single entries marked with the most common genes and DNA. In this sample the table shows about 18,000 distinct CDR3 sequences, under 80% of which occur a single time. Together, the top ten hold roughly 7.7% of the sample. The material was T cells from blood (PBMCs), unsorted or a sorted subset (not recorded which), obtained before or after yellow fever vaccination (not recorded which). The receptors derive from a woman younger than 35 who received the yellow fever vaccine. Donor details come from another sample of the same person, matched by shared clones.

V gene TRBV7-2 combines with J gene TRBJ2-7; D might be TRBD2 (5 bases). V was cut by 5 bases and J by 4 bases, with 12 bases left in between. The CDR3 totals 13 residues. Germline V gives CDR1 SGHTA, CDR2 FQGNSA. CDR3 region: CASSPRPGYEQYF. CDR3 DNA: TGTGCCAGCAGCCCGCGACCGGGGTACGAGCAGTACTTC.

The genes are TRBV5-1 and TRBJ1-1; 9 bases map to TRBD1. Looked up from germline, CDR1 is SGHRS and CDR2 is YFSETQ. The junction had 4 bases not matched to a gene; V was cut back by 4 bases and J by 0 bases. The CDR3 length is 15 residues. The CDR3 sequence is CASSIRTGVNTEAFF. In DNA form, the CDR3 reads TGCGCCAGCAGCATCCGGACAGGGGTGAACACTGAAGCTTTCTTT.

V is TRBV4-3 and J is TRBJ2-7, with TRBD2 matching over 7 bases. After removal of 0 bases from V and 9 bases from J, the junction contained 14 bases not matched to a gene. Per the germline V gene, CDR1 is LGHNA and CDR2 is YSLEER. CDR3 size: 16 residues. Written as DNA, the CDR3 is TGCGCCAGCAGCCAAGATGCCAGCGGGACCCCTCGGAGGCAGTACGTC. It specifies CASSQDASGTPRRQYV.

A few counts support this clonotype. CDR3 sequence reads: CASSLVGGTGANVLTF. The CDR3 region has the DNA TGTGCCAGCAGCTTAGTGGGGGGGACTGGGGCCAACGTCCTGACTTTC. The chain uses TRBV11-3 and TRBJ2-6; the match to TRBD2 covers 7 bases. J lost 2 bases, V lost 1 base, and 2 bases had no gene match. This CDR3 spans 16 amino acids. Germline loops: CDR1 SGHNT, CDR2 YENEEA.

This clonotype was seen only a few times. The chain combines TRBV12-3 or TRBV12-4 with TRBJ1-1; D gene uncertain. Trimming cost V 5 bases and J 4 bases, with 11 bases left between them. The CDR3 length is 13 residues. CDR3 coding DNA: TGTGCCAGCAGTCCCTTTGAGTCCACTGAAGCTTTCTTT. Translation: CASSPFESTEAFF.

The chain is built from TRBV15 and TRBJ2-1, with D maybe TRBD2 (6 bases). Germline loops: CDR1 LNHNV, CDR2 YYDKDF (reference sequence). This CDR3 has 15 amino acids. The V gene lost 3 bases and the J gene lost 4 bases, with 13 bases spanning the gap. This CDR3 reads CATSSTLAPYNEQFF. In DNA, the CDR3 is TGTGCCACCAGCAGTACACTAGCTCCTTACAATGAGCAGTTCTTC.

V usage is TRBV21-1 and J usage is TRBJ2-7; the table's D call, TRBD1, has no DNA check behind it. TRBV21-1 is a known pseudogene. This CDR3 contains 14 residues. CDR3 loop: CASSCPNRASEQYV. The CDR3 DNA reads as TGTGCCAGCAGCTGCCCGAACAGGGCTAGCGAGCAGTACGTC.

This clonotype came up a few times. V and J are TRBV7-9 and TRBJ1-5; D ambiguous. This CDR3 region has 15 residues. CDR1 SEHNR and CDR2 FQNEAQ come from the germline V gene (reference sequence). Trimming removed 1 base from V and 9 bases from J, with 16 bases in between. Here the CDR3 reads CASSLDSPPRGPQHF. The CDR3 DNA follows: TGTGCCAGCAGCTTAGATAGCCCTCCTCGTGGGCCCCAGCATTTT.

V gene TRBV18 combines with J gene TRBJ1-5; no clear D gene. CDR1 KGHSH and CDR2 LQKENI come from the germline V gene. Trimming took off 6 bases at V and 4 bases at J, with 10 bases between the two ends. The CDR3 contains 13 residues. CDR3 protein: CASSPELNQPQHF. In DNA form, the CDR3 reads TGTGCCAGCTCCCCGGAGCTGAATCAGCCCCAGCATTTT.

The gene calls are TRBV2 and TRBJ2-3, with 7 positions matching TRBD1. The CDR3 length is 13 residues. Trimming took 6 bases from V and 1 from J; bases not matched to a gene: 1. The germline CDR1 and CDR2 sequences are SNHLY and FYNNEI. This CDR3 is CASRGTGTDTQYF. The CDR3 nucleotides read TGTGCCAGCAGAGGGACAGGCACAGATACGCAGTATTTT. The full variable domain, with the rest looked up from reference TRBV2 and TRBJ2-3, is EPEVTQTPSHQVTQMGQEVILRCVPISNHLYFYWYRQILGQKVEFLVSFYNNEISEKSEIFDDQFSVERPDGSNFTLKIRSTKLEDSAMYFCASRGTGTDTQYFGPGTRLTVL.

The V and J genes are TRBV15 and TRBJ1-5, with D unclear. Trimming shortened V by 3 bases and J by 7 bases, and 10 bases separated the two germline ends. The length of the CDR3 is 13 residues. From germline, CDR1 is LNHNV and CDR2 YYDKDF (reference sequence). The CDR3 sequence is CATSSGGKQPQHF. The CDR3 nucleotides are TGTGCCACCAGCAGTGGAGGGAAGCAGCCCCAGCATTTT.

This rearrangement joins TRBV19 to TRBJ2-7, with no clear D. CDR1 is LNHDA, CDR2 SQIVND, per germline (reference sequence). The CDR3 totals 12 residues. The germline V and J ends were trimmed by 3 bases and 8 bases, with 11 bases remaining between them. CDR3 coding DNA: TGTGCCAGTAGTATGGTTGCCTCGCAGCAGTACTTC. This encodes CASSMVASQQYF.

The chain uses TRBV18 and TRBJ1-5, with D maybe TRBD1 (6 bases). V was trimmed by 4 bases and J by 6 bases, leaving 10 bases between them. Germline CDR1 KGHSH, CDR2 LQKENI. CDR3 size: 13 residues. The CDR3 DNA reads as TGTGCCAGCTCACTAGAGGGGGGTCAGCCCCAGCATTTT. As protein: CASSLEGGQPQHF.

This clonotype turned up a few times. The chain employs TRBV7-9 and TRBJ1-1, with 7 bases lining up with TRBD1. This CDR3 has 14 residues. Looked up from germline, CDR1 is SEHNR and CDR2 is FQNEAQ (reference sequence). The V gene end was trimmed by 4 bases and the J gene end by 6 bases; junction bases not matched to a gene: 8. CDR3 in DNA: TGTGCCAGCAGCTCCCGACAGGGATACGCTGAAGCTTTCTTT. Translation: CASSSRQGYAEAFF.

This sequence joins TRBV29-1 and TRBJ2-5; D remains unclear. The CDR3 is 12 residues long. Trimming took 2 bases from V and 2 from J, leaving 6 bases between them. Germline V gene lookup returns CDR1 SQVTM and CDR2 ANQGSEA. The CDR3 nucleotides are TGCAGCGTTGAACCCCTACAAGAGACCCAGTACTTC. Protein sequence: CSVEPLQETQYF.

The J gene is TRBJ1-2, the V gene TRBV20-1; D is unresolved. The CDR3 has 12 amino acids. Trimming took 6 bases from V and 6 from J, leaving 14 bases between them. Germline V gene sequence: CDR1 DFQATT, CDR2 SNEGSKA (reference sequence). The CDR3 sequence is CSATGESNGYTF. The DNA of the CDR3 is TGCAGTGCAACGGGCGAGTCAAATGGCTACACCTTC.

This sequence joins TRBV11-3 and TRBJ1-1, with a weak D call TRBD1 (6 bases). The CDR3 has 14 residues. Between the trimmed V and J ends, which lost 5 bases and 5 bases, there was a span of 15 bases. Germline loops: CDR1 SGHNT, CDR2 YENEEA. As DNA, the CDR3 is TGTGCCAGCAGCCCGATACAGGGTAGGACTGAAGCTTTCTTT. Its translation is CASSPIQGRTEAFF. Full variable domain (outside the CDR3, taken from reference TRBV11-3 and TRBJ1-1): EAGVVQSPRYKIIEKKQPVAFWCNPISGHNTLYWYLQNLGQGPELLIRYENEEAVDDSQLPKDRFSAERLKGVDSTLKIQPAELGDSAVYLCASSPIQGRTEAFFGQGTRLTVV.

The rearrangement links TRBV7-3 to TRBJ2-1; no clear D gene. CDR1 is SGHTA and CDR2 is FQGTGA in the germline V gene. Trimming took 0 bases from V and 9 from J, leaving 6 bases between them. The CDR3 is made up of 12 amino acids. Written as DNA, the CDR3 is TGTGCCAGCAGCTTAACTTTGTCTGAGCAGTTCTTC. It specifies CASSLTLSEQFF.

The genes are TRBV6-1 and TRBJ2-3; D unclear. V lost 5 bases to trimming and J lost 1 base, with 16 bases between them. This CDR3 contains 16 residues. Germline values: CDR1 MNHNS, CDR2 SASEGT. In DNA form, the CDR3 reads TGTGCCAGCAGTCGAACGGGTCTTTCTGGCACAGATACGCAGTATTTT. This encodes CASSRTGLSGTDTQYF.

This chain links TRBV5-1 with TRBJ1-1, with 10 bases aligning to TRBD1. In germline, CDR1 is SGHRS, CDR2 YFSETQ. Losses at the gene ends were 4 bases for V and 0 bases for J; bases not matched to a gene: 6. The CDR3 sequence is 16 residues long. CDR3 nucleotide sequence: TGCGCCAGCAGCCGGGACAGGGGATCACTGAACACTGAAGCTTTCTTT. Its protein is CASSRDRGSLNTEAFF. The variable domain in full, completed from reference TRBV5-1 and TRBJ1-1, reads KAGVTQTPRYLIKTRGQQVTLSCSPISGHRSVSWYQQTPGQGLQFLFEYFSETQRNKGNFPGRFSGRQFSNSRSEMNVSTLELGDSALYLCASSRDRGSLNTEAFFGQGTRLTVV.

This chain links TRBV7-6 with TRBJ2-1; 10 positions match TRBD2. This CDR3 spans 16 amino acids. The J segment lost 6 bases and the V segment lost 1 base, leaving 6 bases of the junction unmatched. Germline values: CDR1 SGHVS, CDR2 FNYEAQ. The CDR3, as DNA: TGTGCCAGCAGCTTAGGGCTAGCGGGGGCTAGCAATGAGCAGTTCTTC. Residues: CASSLGLAGASNEQFF.

This sequence joins TRBV2 and TRBJ1-1; D not certain. Germline-derived CDR1 and CDR2 are SNHLY and FYNNEI. The CDR3 runs 13 residues. The V end lost 3 bases, the J end lost 3 bases, and 8 bases lay between the germline ends. The CDR3 DNA sequence: TGTGCCAGCAGTGAGGAGATGGACACTGAAGCTTTCTTT. The encoded protein is CASSEEMDTEAFF.

The genes are TRBV7-3 and TRBJ2-1; no clear D. CDR1 is SGHTA and CDR2 is FQGTGA in the germline V gene. This CDR3 is 15 amino acids long. Deletions cut 5 bases from V and 1 base from J, with 12 bases between. The CDR3 DNA follows: TGTGCCAGCAGCCCGGGTACTTTGTCCTACAATGAGCAGTTCTTC. It yields the protein CASSPGTLSYNEQFF.

This chain connects TRBV28 to TRBJ1-2, with D unresolved. This CDR3 spans 16 amino acids. V was clipped by 10 bases and J by 4 bases, with 25 bases between them. Germline-derived CDR1 and CDR2 are MDHEN and SYDVKM. For the CDR3, the DNA is TGTGCCACAACATTACCCCGGCTGACAAGGTTCTATGGCTACACCTTC. Translation gives CATTLPRLTRFYGYTF.

This clonotype was counted a few times. The rearrangement uses TRBV5-1 and TRBJ2-7; 9 bases agree with TRBD1. The V gene's germline CDR1 is SGHRS and CDR2 YFSETQ. With V trimmed by 2 bases and J by 5 bases, 5 bases remained unmatched. The CDR3 runs to 14 residues. The CDR3 sequence is CASSFDRGKNEQYF. The CDR3 region has the DNA TGCGCCAGCAGCTTTGACAGGGGGAAGAACGAGCAGTACTTC.

This chain connects TRBV20-1 to TRBJ1-1; possible D gene TRBD1, 5 bases. Looked up from germline, CDR1 is DFQATT and CDR2 is SNEGSKA (reference sequence). V was trimmed by 6 bases and J by 1 base, leaving 12 bases between them. CDR3 length: 13 amino acids. The CDR3 bases are TGCAGTGCAGGGACCACTAGGAACACTGAAGCTTTCTTT. This encodes CSAGTTRNTEAFF.

This clonotype turned up a few times. This chain uses TRBV12-3 or TRBV12-4 with TRBJ2-5; D not certain. Trimming removed 5 bases from V and 0 bases from J, with 10 bases in between. The CDR3 has 14 amino acids. The CDR3 spells CASSLPPYQETQYF. As DNA, the CDR3 is TGTGCCAGCAGTCTCCCCCCTTACCAAGAGACCCAGTACTTC.

The chain links TRBV11-1 to TRBJ1-4; tentatively, D is TRBD1 (6 bases). The V end lost 2 bases, the J end lost 6 bases, and 13 bases lay between the germline ends. CDR1 and CDR2 (germline): SGHAT, FQDESV (reference sequence). This CDR3 contains 15 residues. CDR3 DNA: TGTGCCAGCAGCTTAATAACAGGGAATCATGAAAAACTGTTTTTT. This encodes CASSLITGNHEKLFF.

The J gene is TRBJ2-5, the V gene TRBV2, with no clear D. The CDR3 spans 12 residues. Per germline, CDR1 SNHLY and CDR2 FYNNEI. V dropped 4 bases and J dropped 2 bases, with 5 bases sitting between them. This CDR3 reads CASSGSQETQYF. The CDR3 DNA reads TGTGCCAGCAGTGGGTCGCAAGAGACCCAGTACTTC.

This clonotype was seen a handful of times. V and J are TRBV7-3 and TRBJ2-1; TRBD2 agrees at 8 bases. The germline V gene has CDR1 SGHTA and CDR2 FQGTGA. The CDR3 extends over 18 amino acids. V lost 2 bases and J lost 7; bases outside the gene matches: 16. The CDR3 bases are TGTGCCAGCAGCTTAGCGACTACAAAGGCGGGAGGCCAGAATGAGCAGTTCTTC. Protein product: CASSLATTKAGGQNEQFF.